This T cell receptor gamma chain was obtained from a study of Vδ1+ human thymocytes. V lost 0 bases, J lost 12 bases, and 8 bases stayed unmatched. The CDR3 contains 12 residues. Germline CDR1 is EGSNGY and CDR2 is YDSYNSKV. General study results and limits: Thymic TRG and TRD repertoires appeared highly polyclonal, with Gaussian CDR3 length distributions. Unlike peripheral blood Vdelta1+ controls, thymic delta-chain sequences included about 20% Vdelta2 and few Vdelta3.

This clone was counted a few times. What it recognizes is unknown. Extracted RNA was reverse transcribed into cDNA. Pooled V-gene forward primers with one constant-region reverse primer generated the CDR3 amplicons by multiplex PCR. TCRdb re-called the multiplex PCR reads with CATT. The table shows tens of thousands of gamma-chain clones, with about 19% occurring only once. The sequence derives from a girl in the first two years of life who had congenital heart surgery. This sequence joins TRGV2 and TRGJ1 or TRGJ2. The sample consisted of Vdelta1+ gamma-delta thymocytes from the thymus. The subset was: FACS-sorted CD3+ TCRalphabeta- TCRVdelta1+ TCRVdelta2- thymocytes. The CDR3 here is CATWDGPSRKLF. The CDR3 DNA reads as TGTGCCACCTGGGACGGGCCTTCTAGGAAACTCTTT.